Presented here are 27 T cell receptor beta chains from one specimen sequenced in a study of blood T cell repertoires in COVID-19. The data were produced by immunoSEQ multiplex PCR, yet TCRdb's version contains in-frame clones alone and is incomplete. The repertoire holds just over 250,000 clones, with 75% to 95% as singletons. Sample: peripheral blood. These receptors all stem from a person aged 18 to 35 with COVID-19, enrolled during active disease.

The CDR3: CASSVIGQGYDYGYTF. The CDR3 coding sequence is TGTGCCAGCAGTGTAATCGGACAGGGGTACGACTATGGCTACACCTTC. This chain links TRBV6-1 with TRBJ1-2, with 9 nucleotides matching TRBD1. V shed 4 bases and J 3 bases; nucleotides not matched to a gene: 9. Germline lookup yields CDR1 MNHNS and CDR2 SASEGT. The CDR3 contains 16 residues.

The chain recombines TRBV18 with TRBJ1-1; 7 bases fit TRBD1. Germline V lookup: CDR1 KGHSH, CDR2 LQKENI. V shed 2 bases and J 6 bases; nucleotides not matched to a gene: 15. CDR3 length: 17 residues. The CDR3 region is CASSPSRTGGGGSEAFF. CDR3 coding DNA: TGTGCCAGCTCACCATCCCGGACGGGAGGGGGCGGGTCTGAAGCTTTCTTT.

This clone was counted between two and nine times. This specimen includes other DNA sequences encoding the same CDR3. The chain uses TRBV5-1 and TRBJ1-3, with D maybe TRBD1 (5 bases). Looked up from germline, CDR1 is SGHRS and CDR2 is YFSETQ. The ends were cut back, 1 base at V and 0 bases at J, with 11 bases in the middle. CDR3 length equals 16 residues. The CDR3 bases are TGCGCCAGCAGCTTGCTTACAGGCAGCTCTGGAAACACCATATATTTT. Protein: CASSLLTGSSGNTIYF.

This clone was seen only once. This sequence joins TRBV6-2 or TRBV6-3 and TRBJ2-1; perhaps TRBD1 as D (5 bases). Trimming removed 0 bases at V and 3 bases at J, with 12 bases between. The V gene's germline CDR1 is MNHEY and CDR2 SVGEGT. This CDR3 has 16 residues. The CDR3 region is CASSYSTASGYNEQFF. In DNA form, the CDR3 reads TGTGCCAGCAGTTACTCGACAGCATCAGGCTACAATGAGCAGTTCTTC.

The gene calls are TRBV4-1 and TRBJ2-7; a possible D gene is TRBD1 (6 bases). Germline values: CDR1 MGHRA, CDR2 YSYEKL. The CDR3 sequence is 14 residues long. Trimming removed 3 bases at V and 4 bases at J, with 13 bases between. The CDR3 nucleotides read TGCGCCAGCAGCCAGACGGTGGGGGCTTACGAGCAGTACTTC. Its translation: CASSQTVGAYEQYF.

V is TRBV4-1 and J is TRBJ2-3, with TRBD2 as a possible D gene (5 bases). Trimming removed 0 bases from V and 0 bases from J, with 7 bases in between. Germline V gene data show CDR1 as MGHRA and CDR2 as YSYEKL. This CDR3 has 15 residues. The CDR3 loop reads CASSQEQRSTDTQYF. In nucleotides, the CDR3 is TGCGCCAGCAGCCAAGAGCAGCGGAGCACAGATACGCAGTATTTT.

The rearrangement uses TRBV28 and TRBJ2-7; TRBD2 matches at 7 bases. This CDR3 is built from 14 residues. Per germline, CDR1 MDHEN and CDR2 SYDVKM. J gave up 2 bases and V 3 bases, and 4 bases lay outside the gene matches. The CDR3 nucleotides read TGTGCCAGCAGTTTGACGCGGGGGACCTACGAGCAGTACTTC. Protein product: CASSLTRGTYEQYF.

The chain uses TRBV11-2 and TRBJ2-1, with 12 bases fitting TRBD2. CDR1 and CDR2 (germline): SGHAT, FQNNGV. J lost 4 bases, V lost 5 bases, and 6 bases had no gene match. The CDR3 is 16 amino acids. Here the CDR3 DNA reads TGTGCCAGCAGCCTATACCTAGCGGGAGGGTACAATGAGCAGTTCTTC. It translates to CASSLYLAGGYNEQFF.

This rearrangement joins TRBV19 to TRBJ1-1; D is uncertain. The V and J ends lost 3 bases and 3 bases respectively, with 14 bases between them. CDR1 LNHDA and CDR2 SQIVND come from the germline V gene (reference sequence). CDR3 length equals 15 residues. CDR3 region: CASSMGGTGYTEAFF. CDR3 coding DNA: TGTGCCAGTAGTATGGGTGGCACGGGTTACACTGAAGCTTTCTTT.

The chain joins TRBV5-1 to TRBJ1-1; the D gene is possibly TRBD1 (6 bases). Trimming took off 0 bases at V and 0 bases at J, with 18 bases between the two ends. The V gene's germline CDR1 is SGHRS and CDR2 YFSETQ. This CDR3 is built from 18 residues. The CDR3 region is CASSLAPQGQGLNTEAFF. Written as DNA, the CDR3 is TGCGCCAGCAGCTTGGCCCCGCAGGGGCAGGGGTTGAACACTGAAGCTTTCTTT. The complete variable domain, with remaining parts taken from reference TRBV5-1 and TRBJ1-1, reads KAGVTQTPRYLIKTRGQQVTLSCSPISGHRSVSWYQQTPGQGLQFLFEYFSETQRNKGNFPGRFSGRQFSNSRSEMNVSTLELGDSALYLCASSLAPQGQGLNTEAFFGQGTRLTVV.

The gene calls are TRBV29-1 and TRBJ1-2; D possibly corresponds to TRBD1 (6 bases). Germline V gene lookup returns CDR1 SQVTM and CDR2 ANQGSEA. V lost 5 bases, J lost 7 bases, and 14 bases lay in between. CDR3 size: 12 residues. The CDR3 DNA follows: TGCAGCGTTTTAGGGGGTATGGGTGGCTACACCTTC. Protein sequence: CSVLGGMGGYTF.

The rearrangement links TRBV5-6 to TRBJ1-4, with 7 bases fitting TRBD1. This CDR3 has 15 amino acids. Germline V gene lookup returns CDR1 SGHDT and CDR2 YYEEEE. The V segment lost 0 bases and the J segment 5 bases; nucleotides outside the gene matches: 4. The CDR3 coding sequence is TGTGCCAGCAGCTTGGTAGGGACAGAGAATGAAAAACTGTTTTTT. Amino acid sequence: CASSLVGTENEKLFF.

The chain recombines TRBV4-1 with TRBJ2-7, with TRBD1 matching over 9 bases. The V and J ends lost 4 bases and 2 bases, in that order; junction bases with no gene match: 6. CDR1 and CDR2 (germline): MGHRA, YSYEKL. The CDR3 has 15 residues. In DNA, the CDR3 is TGCGCCAGCAGCCGGATCGGGACAGGGACCTACGAGCAGTACTTC. Residues: CASSRIGTGTYEQYF.

The rearrangement uses TRBV4-1 and TRBJ1-1, with TRBD1 as a possible D gene (5 bases). V was pared by 2 bases and J by 6 bases, with 16 bases between. The CDR3 has 15 amino acids. Per the germline V gene, CDR1 is MGHRA and CDR2 is YSYEKL. The CDR3 nucleotides are TGCGCCAGCAGCCAAAGGGACTCCGCAGTCGCTGAAGCTTTCTTT. Translation gives CASSQRDSAVAEAFF.

V is TRBV19 and J is TRBJ1-6, with D possibly being TRBD1 (6 bases). V was cut by 3 bases and J by 5 bases, with 14 bases left in between. CDR3 length: 16 residues. Germline values: CDR1 LNHDA, CDR2 SQIVND (reference sequence). The CDR3 loop is CASSMDGGSHNSPLHF. The CDR3 coding sequence is TGTGCCAGTAGTATGGATGGGGGCTCGCATAATTCACCCCTCCACTTT.

V is TRBV7-9 and J is TRBJ2-2; no definite D call. CDR3 length: 14 amino acids. V was pared by 3 bases and J by 4 bases, with 9 bases between. Per germline, CDR1 SEHNR and CDR2 FQNEAQ (reference sequence). DNA for the CDR3: TGTGCCAGCAGCTTCCCGGGTGGCACCGGGGAGCTGTTTTTT. Its translation is CASSFPGGTGELFF.

The chain uses TRBV5-8 and TRBJ2-5; possibly TRBD2 for D (6 bases). Looked up from germline, CDR1 is SGHTS and CDR2 is YDEGEE. Between the trimmed V and J ends, which lost 4 bases and 5 bases, there was a span of 21 bases. The CDR3 is 16 amino acids. CDR3 residues: CASSNPLAVPWETQYF. CDR3 nucleotides: TGTGCCAGCAGCAATCCTTTAGCGGTCCCCTGGGAGACCCAGTACTTC.

V usage is TRBV6-6 and J usage is TRBJ2-7, with 9 bases aligning to TRBD2. From germline, CDR1 is MNHNY and CDR2 SVGAGI (reference sequence). J lost 2 bases, V lost 4 bases, and 6 bases had no gene match. The CDR3 is made up of 15 amino acids. CDR3 in DNA: TGTGCCAGCAGTTCACAGACTAGCGGTACCTACGAGCAGTACTTC. As protein: CASSSQTSGTYEQYF.

The CDR3 sequence is CAWNVFQGYEQFF. CDR3 bases: TGTGCCTGGAATGTTTTCCAGGGTTATGAGCAGTTCTTC. The chain joins TRBV30 to TRBJ2-1, with D tentatively TRBD1 (5 bases). CDR1 GTSNPN and CDR2 SVGIG come from the germline V gene (reference sequence). Trimming took 4 bases from V and 8 from J, leaving 15 bases between them. There are 13 residues in the CDR3.

The chain links TRBV28 to TRBJ2-7, with 10 bases fitting TRBD2. Germline V lookup: CDR1 MDHEN, CDR2 SYDVKM. Germline trimming cut 5 bases from V and 3 bases from J; bases unmatched to any gene: 7. This CDR3 region has 15 residues. The CDR3 is CASSPSGRALYEQYF. CDR3 nucleotide sequence: TGTGCCAGCAGTCCCAGCGGGAGGGCCCTCTACGAGCAGTACTTC.

The genes are TRBV7-9 and TRBJ1-4, with D possibly matching TRBD1 (5 bases). This CDR3 is built from 13 residues. CDR1 is SEHNR, CDR2 FQNEAQ, per germline (reference sequence). V was pared by 5 bases and J by 6 bases, with 10 bases between. CDR3 DNA sequence: TGTGCCAGCAGCCGCGGACAAGATGAAAAACTGTTTTTT. As protein: CASSRGQDEKLFF.

This chain uses TRBV4-2 with TRBJ2-3; 8 bases map to TRBD1. CDR1 and CDR2 (germline): LGHNA, YNFKEQ. There are 18 residues in the CDR3. J was trimmed by 2 bases and V by 1 base; bases with no gene match: 11. The CDR3 reads CASSQGPPGTGTTDTQYF. The DNA for the CDR3 is TGTGCCAGCAGCCAAGGACCCCCCGGGACAGGAACCACAGATACGCAGTATTTT.

This clone was seen a handful of times. The chain recombines TRBV29-1 with TRBJ2-6, with D possibly TRBD2 on 6 matching bases. The CDR3 spans 15 residues. CDR1 is SQVTM and CDR2 is ANQGSEA in the germline V gene. V was clipped by 6 bases and J by 0 bases, with 12 bases between them. In nucleotides, the CDR3 is TGCAGCGTCGGGACTGTTAGCTCTGGGGCCAACGTCCTGACTTTC. Its translation: CSVGTVSSGANVLTF.

The V call is TRBV7-9, the J call TRBJ1-2; D is undetermined. Germline values: CDR1 SEHNR, CDR2 FQNEAQ (reference sequence). This CDR3 comprises 18 residues. Trimming cost V 5 bases and J 6 bases, with 28 bases left between them. The CDR3 here is CASSIKFAQAGARHGYTF. CDR3 sequence (DNA): TGTGCCAGCAGCATAAAGTTTGCGCAGGCCGGCGCACGGCATGGCTACACCTTC.

The J gene is TRBJ2-1, the V gene TRBV6-6; 10 nucleotides match TRBD1. Germline V CDR1 and CDR2: MNHNY, SVGAGI (reference sequence). CDR3 length equals 15 residues. Trimming at V came to 2 bases and at J to 6 bases, leaving 4 bases not matched to a gene. DNA of the CDR3: TGTGCCAGCAGTTACCCAGGGACAGGGGTCAATGAGCAGTTCTTC. It encodes CASSYPGTGVNEQFF.

The CDR3 spells CASTDREYEQYF. CDR3 nucleotides: TGTGCCAGCACAGACAGGGAATACGAGCAGTACTTC. This sequence joins TRBV28 and TRBJ2-7; 7 nucleotides line up with TRBD1. V lost 7 bases, J lost 4 bases, and 4 bases stayed unmatched. The CDR3 has 12 residues. Germline lookup yields CDR1 MDHEN and CDR2 SYDVKM.

The CDR3 nucleotides read TGTGCCAGCAGCTCCGGACAGCTGACTACGCCCGGCTACGAGCAGTACTTC. Protein sequence: CASSSGQLTTPGYEQYF. V usage is TRBV9 and J usage is TRBJ2-7, with D perhaps matching TRBD1 (6 bases). Germline-derived CDR1 and CDR2 are SGDLS and YYNGEE. The CDR3 runs 17 residues. The V end lost 4 bases, the J end lost 3 bases, and 23 bases lay between the germline ends.